The rows below give T cell receptor beta chains drawn from one sample of a study of cytomegalovirus exposure and HLA in healthy donors. Generated by immunoSEQ multiplex PCR, the TCRdb table keeps only in-frame clones and is missing some. The sample lists 80,000 to 90,000 clones, roughly 73% occurring once. The specimen sequenced was PBMCs. The source of these receptors is a man aged 40-55 years in good health and CMV-seronegative. CDR3s include the opening cysteine and the closing phenylalanine or tryptophan. The order of the fields is V gene, clone size, J gene, D gene, CDR3 protein, CDR3 DNA. A D gene is named only where the DNA matches it firmly. Only some rows state a clone size, as once, few, many or a class for expanded clones.

TRBV27	-	TRBJ1-1	TRBD1	CASTRSRDRSTEAFF	TGTGCCAGCACCCGTAGCCGGGACAGGAGCACTGAAGCTTTCTTT
TRBV27	-	TRBJ2-1	TRBD1	CASSSPGQGARNEQFF	TGTGCCAGCAGTTCTCCGGGACAGGGGGCGCGCAATGAGCAGTTCTTC
TRBV10-2	once	TRBJ1-2	TRBD1	CASSDRENRGYTF	TGCGCCAGCAGCGACAGGGAAAATAGAGGCTACACCTTC
TRBV28	few	TRBJ1-4	-	CASSIQGFFEKLFF	TGTGCCAGCAGTATACAGGGTTTTTTTGAAAAACTGTTTTTT
TRBV12-5	once	TRBJ2-3	TRBD2	CASGMGGRMADTQYF	TGTGCTAGTGGGATGGGCGGGAGGATGGCAGATACGCAGTATTTT
TRBV10-3	-	TRBJ1-1	TRBD1	CAISGGTGMNTEAFF	TGTGCCATCAGCGGAGGGACAGGCATGAACACTGAAGCTTTCTTT
TRBV6-5	-	TRBJ2-7	TRBD2	CASSELATINEQYF	TGTGCCAGCAGTGAACTAGCGACCATTAACGAGCAGTACTTC
TRBV18	-	TRBJ1-5	-	CASSPLSEGSRIQPQHF	TGTGCCAGCTCACCACTTTCCGAGGGAAGCCGGATTCAGCCCCAGCATTTT
TRBV11-2	-	TRBJ2-7	-	CASSLDGAEQYF	TGTGCCAGCAGCTTAGATGGGGCCGAGCAGTACTTC
TRBV6-6	-	TRBJ1-5	-	CASSYARGSGQPQHF	TGTGCCAGCAGTTACGCGAGGGGGTCCGGGCAGCCCCAGCATTTT
TRBV21-1	-	TRBJ1-2	-	CASSATGTGVDGYTF	TGTGCCAGCAGCGCCACCGGGACAGGGGTTGATGGCTACACCTTC
TRBV7-9	-	TRBJ2-7	TRBD1	CASSLRQGGIGEQYF	TGTGCCAGCAGCTTAAGACAGGGGGGAATAGGCGAGCAGTACTTC
TRBV7-7	few	TRBJ2-5	TRBD2	CASSLATSGIQETQYF	TGTGCTAGCAGCTTAGCCACTAGCGGGATTCAAGAGACCCAGTACTTC
TRBV5-4	-	TRBJ2-7	-	CASSSPGLYEQYF	TGTGCCAGCAGCTCCCCAGGGCTCTACGAGCAGTACTTC
TRBV10-3	-	TRBJ1-1	TRBD1	CAISGQGAEAFF	TGTGCCATCAGTGGACAGGGAGCTGAAGCTTTCTTT
TRBV28	once	TRBJ2-5	-	CASTTTRDRETQYF	TGTGCCAGCACTACAACCAGGGATCGGGAGACCCAGTACTTC
TRBV2	-	TRBJ2-7	-	CASTTGYEQYF	TGTGCCAGCACCACAGGTTACGAGCAGTACTTC
TRBV7-9	few	TRBJ1-2	-	CASSLRGGPFNYGYTF	TGTGCCAGCAGCTTAAGGGGGGGACCCTTTAACTATGGCTACACCTTC
TRBV28	-	TRBJ2-3	-	CASKPSPTDTQYF	TGTGCCAGCAAACCGAGCCCCACAGATACGCAGTATTTT
TRBV11-2	-	TRBJ1-2	-	CASSNGGAQGYTF	TGTGCCAGCAGCAATGGGGGGGCGCAAGGCTACACCTTC
TRBV30	-	TRBJ1-2	-	CAWSVDAGLGGYTF	TGTGCCTGGAGTGTAGATGCTGGTTTGGGCGGCTACACCTTC
TRBV6-5	-	TRBJ1-2	-	CASSSPNRGAYGYTF	TGTGCCAGCAGTTCCCCCAATCGGGGGGCCTATGGCTACACCTTC
TRBV10-3	-	TRBJ1-2	TRBD1	CAISDRGAPGFYGYTF	TGTGCCATCAGTGACAGGGGGGCCCCGGGCTTCTATGGCTACACCTTC
TRBV28	-	TRBJ1-2	-	CASSLRGGGYTF	TGTGCCAGCAGTTTAAGAGGGGGAGGCTACACCTTC
TRBV28	-	TRBJ2-4	TRBD2	CASSLLGLAGVKNIQYF	TGTGCCAGCAGTTTACTGGGACTAGCGGGGGTCAAAAACATTCAGTACTTC
TRBV14	-	TRBJ1-1	TRBD1	CASSQGQGDFTEAFF	TGTGCCAGCAGCCAGGGACAGGGGGATTTCACTGAAGCTTTCTTT
TRBV6-6	-	TRBJ1-5	-	CASNFGGTSNQPQHF	TGTGCCAGCAACTTCGGGGGGACTAGCAATCAGCCCCAGCATTTT
TRBV5-1	-	TRBJ1-1	TRBD1	CASSPTGQETEAFF	TGCGCCAGCAGCCCGACGGGACAGGAGACTGAAGCTTTCTTT
TRBV19	-	TRBJ1-1	-	CASKNSLNTEAFF	TGTGCCAGTAAGAACAGTCTGAACACTGAAGCTTTCTTT
TRBV29-1	few	TRBJ1-1	-	CSVERGITEAFF	TGCAGCGTTGAACGGGGGATCACTGAAGCTTTCTTT
TRBV5-1	once	TRBJ1-5	-	CASSLVTGSQHF	TGCGCCAGCAGCTTGGTCACGGGATCCCAGCATTTT
TRBV5-4	-	TRBJ1-6	-	CASSSRNSPLHF	TGTGCCAGCAGCTCCAGAAATTCACCCCTCCACTTT
TRBV10-3	-	TRBJ2-7	TRBD1	CAISITGGDSYEQYF	TGTGCCATCAGCATCACAGGGGGCGATTCCTACGAGCAGTACTTC